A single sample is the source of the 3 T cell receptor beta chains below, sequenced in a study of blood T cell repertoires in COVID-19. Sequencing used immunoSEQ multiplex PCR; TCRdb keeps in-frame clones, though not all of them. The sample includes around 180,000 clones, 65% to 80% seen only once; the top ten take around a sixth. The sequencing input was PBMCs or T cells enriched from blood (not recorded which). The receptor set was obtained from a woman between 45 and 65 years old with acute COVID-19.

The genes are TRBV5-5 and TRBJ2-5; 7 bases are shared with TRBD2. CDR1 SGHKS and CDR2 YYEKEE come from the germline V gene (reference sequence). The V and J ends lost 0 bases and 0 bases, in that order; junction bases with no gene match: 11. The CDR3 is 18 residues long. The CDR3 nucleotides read TGTGCCAGCAGCTTGGGGCGGTGGGCCCGGGGGGACCAAGAGACCCAGTACTTC. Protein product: CASSLGRWARGDQETQYF.

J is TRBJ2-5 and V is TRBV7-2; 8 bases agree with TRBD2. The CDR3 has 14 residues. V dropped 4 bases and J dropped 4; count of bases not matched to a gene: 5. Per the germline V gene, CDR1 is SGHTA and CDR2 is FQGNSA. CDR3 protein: CASSSGGAGETQYF. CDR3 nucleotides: TGTGCCAGCAGCTCCGGGGGGGCCGGAGAGACCCAGTACTTC.

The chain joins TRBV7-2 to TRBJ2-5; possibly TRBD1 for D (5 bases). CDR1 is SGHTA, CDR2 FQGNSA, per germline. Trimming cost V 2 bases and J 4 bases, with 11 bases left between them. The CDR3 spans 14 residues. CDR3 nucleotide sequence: TGTGCCAGCAGCTTAAAGGGGCGACCAGAGACCCAGTACTTC. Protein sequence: CASSLKGRPETQYF.